Below are 4 T cell receptor beta chains sequenced from a single sample in a study of T-cell memory formation after mild COVID-19. A single record per CDR3 protein comes from TCRdb applying MiXCR to the 5' RACE reads. The repertoire has roughly 250,000 distinct CDR3 sequences, roughly 17% of them found once; the top ten carry 22%. The sample consisted of PBMCs or a T cell subset sorted from them (not recorded which). These receptors originate from a man between 18 and 35 years old who had mild COVID-19 (a few samples of this study predate the infection). Cell type and time point are not known.

The V call is TRBV27, the J call TRBJ2-4; D is undetermined. Germline CDR1 is MNHEY and CDR2 is SMNVEV (reference sequence). CDR3 length: 13 residues. The ends were cut back, 5 bases at V and 9 bases at J, with 14 bases in the middle. CDR3 DNA: TGTGCCAGCAGTCCCGACTCCTTCCTCATTCAGTACTTC. This gives the protein CASSPDSFLIQYF.

The chain has TRBV12-3 or TRBV12-4 and TRBJ2-2; D unresolved. CDR3 length: 13 residues. The ends were cut back, 3 bases at V and 3 bases at J, with 5 bases in the middle. For the CDR3, the DNA is TGTGCCAGCAGTTTCTCGGACACCGGGGAGCTGTTTTTT. Protein sequence: CASSFSDTGELFF.

The V gene is TRBV5-1, the J gene TRBJ2-1; D is undetermined. Per germline, CDR1 SGHRS and CDR2 YFSETQ. The CDR3 contains 16 residues. The V gene lost 1 base and the J gene lost 0 bases, with 11 bases spanning the gap. The CDR3 loop reads CASSLSGLSSYNEQFF. The CDR3 nucleotides read TGCGCCAGCAGCTTGTCCGGGCTGAGCTCCTACAATGAGCAGTTCTTC.

In this sample, this clonotype turned up many times. The chain combines TRBV12-3 or TRBV12-4 with TRBJ2-7; D might be TRBD1 (5 bases). The CDR3 length is 13 residues. The germline V and J ends were trimmed by 1 base and 2 bases, with 6 bases remaining between them. The CDR3 DNA follows: TGTGCCAGCAGTTTAGTGGACACCTACGAGCAGTACTTC. Translated: CASSLVDTYEQYF.